The clone carrying this T cell receptor (beta chain) has only one observation. This sample was included in a study of blood T cell repertoires in COVID-19. Study details: The cDNA or gDNA used as material had been derived from T cells, B-cell-depleted T cells, or PBMCs.

The V and J ends lost 4 bases and 0 bases, in that order; junction bases with no gene match: 10. The CDR3 is made up of 18 amino acids. Germline lookup yields CDR1 SGHRS and CDR2 YFSETQ. Here immunoSEQ multiplex PCR was the method, and the copy in TCRdb shows in-frame clones only, minus some. The sample includes some 260,000 clones, about 81% of them seen just once. The chain uses TRBV5-1 and TRBJ1-3, with 10 nucleotides matching TRBD1. The sequenced sample consisted of PBMCs or T cells enriched from blood (not recorded which). The TCR was taken from a man aged 25 to 40 with acute COVID-19. CDR3 amino acids: CASSPRTGGVVSGNTIYF. DNA for the CDR3: TGCGCCAGCAGCCCACGGACAGGGGGTGTTGTCTCTGGAAACACCATATATTTT.